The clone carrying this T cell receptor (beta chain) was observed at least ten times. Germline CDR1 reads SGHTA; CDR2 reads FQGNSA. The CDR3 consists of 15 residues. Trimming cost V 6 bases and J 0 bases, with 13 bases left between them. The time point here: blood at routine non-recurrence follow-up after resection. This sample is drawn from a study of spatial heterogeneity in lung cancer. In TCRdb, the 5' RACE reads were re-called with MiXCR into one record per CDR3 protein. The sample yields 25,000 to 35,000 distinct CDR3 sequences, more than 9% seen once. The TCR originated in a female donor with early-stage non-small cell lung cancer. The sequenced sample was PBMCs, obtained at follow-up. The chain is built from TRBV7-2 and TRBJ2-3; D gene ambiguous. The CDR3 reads CASSWWLSSTDTQYF. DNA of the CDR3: TGTGCCAGCAGTTGGTGGTTATCTAGCACAGATACGCAGTATTTT. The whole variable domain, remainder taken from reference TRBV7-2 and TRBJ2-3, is GAGVSQSPSNKVTEKGKDVELRCDPISGHTALYWYRQSLGQGLEFLIYFQGNSAPDKSGLPSDRFSAERTGGSVSTLTIQRTQQEDSAVYLCASSWWLSSTDTQYFGPGTRLTVL.